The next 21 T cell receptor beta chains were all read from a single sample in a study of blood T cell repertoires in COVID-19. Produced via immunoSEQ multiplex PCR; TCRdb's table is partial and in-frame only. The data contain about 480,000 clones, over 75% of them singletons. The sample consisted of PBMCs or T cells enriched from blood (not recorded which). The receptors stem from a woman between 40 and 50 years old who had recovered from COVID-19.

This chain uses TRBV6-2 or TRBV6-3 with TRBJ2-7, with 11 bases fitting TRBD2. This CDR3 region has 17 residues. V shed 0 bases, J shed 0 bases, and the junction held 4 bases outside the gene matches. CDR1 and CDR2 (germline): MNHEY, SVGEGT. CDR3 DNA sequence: TGTGCCAGCAGTTACTCCCGACTAGCGGGAAACTCCTACGAGCAGTACTTC. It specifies CASSYSRLAGNSYEQYF.

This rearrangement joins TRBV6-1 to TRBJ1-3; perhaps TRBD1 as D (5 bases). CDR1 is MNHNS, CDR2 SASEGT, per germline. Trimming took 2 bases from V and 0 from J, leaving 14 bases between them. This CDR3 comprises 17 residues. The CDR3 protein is CASSELRGRDSGNTIYF. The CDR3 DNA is TGTGCCAGCAGTGAATTAAGAGGCAGGGACTCTGGAAACACCATATATTTT.

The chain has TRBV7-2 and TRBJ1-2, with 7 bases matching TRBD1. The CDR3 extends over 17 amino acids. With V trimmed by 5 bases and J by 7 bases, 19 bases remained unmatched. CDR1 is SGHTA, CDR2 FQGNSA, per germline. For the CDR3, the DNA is TGTGCCAGCAGCCCCCAACCGAGGGGTACAGGGGTTGGTGGCTACACCTTC. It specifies CASSPQPRGTGVGGYTF.

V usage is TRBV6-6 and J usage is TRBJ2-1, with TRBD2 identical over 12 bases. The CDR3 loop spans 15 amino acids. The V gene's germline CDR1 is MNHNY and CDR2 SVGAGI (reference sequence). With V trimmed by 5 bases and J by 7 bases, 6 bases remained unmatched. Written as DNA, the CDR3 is TGTGCCAGCAGTCCGCCGACTAGCGGGAGAAATGAGCAGTTCTTC. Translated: CASSPPTSGRNEQFF.

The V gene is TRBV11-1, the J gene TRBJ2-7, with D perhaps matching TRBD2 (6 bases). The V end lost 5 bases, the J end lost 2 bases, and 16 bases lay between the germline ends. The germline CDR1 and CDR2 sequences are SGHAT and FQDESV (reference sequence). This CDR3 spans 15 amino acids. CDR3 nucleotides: TGTGCCAGCAGCCTCCGGCGGGACTTGCCCTACGAGCAGTACTTC. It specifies CASSLRRDLPYEQYF.

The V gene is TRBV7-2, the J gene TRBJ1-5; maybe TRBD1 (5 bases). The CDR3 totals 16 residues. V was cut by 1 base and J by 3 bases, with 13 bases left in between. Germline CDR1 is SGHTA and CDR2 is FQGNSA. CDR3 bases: TGTGCCAGCAGCTTAGACTTCGGCAGGGACAATCAGCCCCAGCATTTT. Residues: CASSLDFGRDNQPQHF.

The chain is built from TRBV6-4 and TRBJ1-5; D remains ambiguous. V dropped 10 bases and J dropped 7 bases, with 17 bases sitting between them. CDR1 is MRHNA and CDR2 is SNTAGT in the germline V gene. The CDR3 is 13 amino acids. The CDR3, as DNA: TGTGCCACCCCTCTTGGGTGGCGGCAGCCCCAGCATTTT. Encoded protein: CATPLGWRQPQHF.

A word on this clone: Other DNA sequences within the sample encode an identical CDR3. CDR3 nucleotides: TGTGCCAGCAGTTCCTCCGGGACAGAAGCTTTCTTT. Translation: CASSSSGTEAFF. The V call is TRBV12-3 or TRBV12-4, the J call TRBJ1-1, with D perhaps TRBD1 (6 bases). Trimming shortened V by 4 bases and J by 8 bases, and 11 bases separated the two germline ends. This CDR3 comprises 12 residues.

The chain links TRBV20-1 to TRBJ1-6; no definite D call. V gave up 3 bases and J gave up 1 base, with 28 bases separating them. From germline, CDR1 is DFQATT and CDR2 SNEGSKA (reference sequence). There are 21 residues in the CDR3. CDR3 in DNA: TGCAGTGCTAGTCACGTGGAGGGATTCACCCCCACCAGTTCCTATAATTCACCCCTCCACTTT. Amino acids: CSASHVEGFTPTSSYNSPLHF.

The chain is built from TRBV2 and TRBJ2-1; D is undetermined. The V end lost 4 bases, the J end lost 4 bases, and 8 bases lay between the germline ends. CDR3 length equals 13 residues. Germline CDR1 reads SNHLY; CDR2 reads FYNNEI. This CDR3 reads CASSVLPYNEQFF. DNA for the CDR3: TGTGCCAGCAGTGTACTACCGTACAATGAGCAGTTCTTC.

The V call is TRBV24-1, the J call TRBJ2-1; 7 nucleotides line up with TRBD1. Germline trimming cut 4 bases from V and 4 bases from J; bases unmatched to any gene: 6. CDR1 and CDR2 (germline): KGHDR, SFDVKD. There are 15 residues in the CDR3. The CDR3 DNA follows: TGTGCCACCAGTGACTCGGGACAGAGATACAATGAGCAGTTCTTC. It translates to CATSDSGQRYNEQFF.

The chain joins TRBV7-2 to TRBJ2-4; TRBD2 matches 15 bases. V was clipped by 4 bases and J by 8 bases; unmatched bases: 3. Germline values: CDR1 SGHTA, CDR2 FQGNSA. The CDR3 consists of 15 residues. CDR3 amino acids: CASSSRTSGRDIQYF. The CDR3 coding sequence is TGTGCCAGCAGCTCGCGGACTAGCGGGAGGGACATTCAGTACTTC.

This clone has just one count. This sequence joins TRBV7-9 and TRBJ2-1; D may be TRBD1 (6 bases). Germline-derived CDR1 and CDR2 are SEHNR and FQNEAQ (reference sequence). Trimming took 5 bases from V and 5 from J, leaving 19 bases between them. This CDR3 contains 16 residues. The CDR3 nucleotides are TGTGCCAGCAGCCAACCACGGAGAGGGGGAAACAATGAGCAGTTCTTC. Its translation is CASSQPRRGGNNEQFF. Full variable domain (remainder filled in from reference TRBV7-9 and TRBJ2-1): DTGVSQNPRHKITKRGQNVTFRCDPISEHNRLYWYRQTLGQGPEFLTYFQNEAQLEKSRLLSDRFSAERPKGSFSTLEIQRTEQGDSAMYLCASSQPRRGGNNEQFFGPGTRLTVL.

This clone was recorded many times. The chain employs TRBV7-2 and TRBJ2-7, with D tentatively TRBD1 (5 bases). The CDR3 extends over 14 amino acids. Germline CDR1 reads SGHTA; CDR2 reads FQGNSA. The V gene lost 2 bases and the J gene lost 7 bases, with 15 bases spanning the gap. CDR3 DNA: TGTGCCAGCAGCTTATCGAGACCCCAGGGTGAGCAGTACTTC. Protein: CASSLSRPQGEQYF.

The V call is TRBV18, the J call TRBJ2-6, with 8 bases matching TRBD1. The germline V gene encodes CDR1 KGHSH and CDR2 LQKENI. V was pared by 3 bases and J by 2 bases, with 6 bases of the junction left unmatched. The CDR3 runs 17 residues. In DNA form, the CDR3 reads TGTGCCAGCTCACCCCAACAGGGGGTAACTGGGGCCAACGTCCTGACTTTC. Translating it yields CASSPQQGVTGANVLTF.

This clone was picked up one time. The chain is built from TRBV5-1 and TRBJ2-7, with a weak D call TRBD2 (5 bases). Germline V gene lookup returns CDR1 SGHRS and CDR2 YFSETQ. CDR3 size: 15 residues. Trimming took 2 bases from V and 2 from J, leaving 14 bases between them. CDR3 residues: CASSLTGSPTYEQYF. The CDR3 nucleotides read TGCGCCAGCAGCTTAACGGGAAGCCCCACCTACGAGCAGTACTTC. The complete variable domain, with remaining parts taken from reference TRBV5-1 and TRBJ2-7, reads KAGVTQTPRYLIKTRGQQVTLSCSPISGHRSVSWYQQTPGQGLQFLFEYFSETQRNKGNFPGRFSGRQFSNSRSEMNVSTLELGDSALYLCASSLTGSPTYEQYFGPGTRLTVT.

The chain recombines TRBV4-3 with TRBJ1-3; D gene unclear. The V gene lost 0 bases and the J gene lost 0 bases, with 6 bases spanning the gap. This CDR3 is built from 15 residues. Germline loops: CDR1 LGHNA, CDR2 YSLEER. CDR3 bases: TGCGCCAGCAGCCAAGACAGATCCTCTGGAAACACCATATATTTT. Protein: CASSQDRSSGNTIYF.

The CDR3 loop is CASSLGPGGYGYTF. CDR3 in DNA: TGTGCCAGCAGCTTAGGTCCGGGGGGCTATGGCTACACCTTC. The V and J genes are TRBV11-3 and TRBJ1-2; D possibly corresponds to TRBD1 (5 bases). CDR3 length: 14 amino acids. V was clipped by 1 base and J by 4 bases, with 10 bases between them. From germline, CDR1 is SGHNT and CDR2 YENEEA.

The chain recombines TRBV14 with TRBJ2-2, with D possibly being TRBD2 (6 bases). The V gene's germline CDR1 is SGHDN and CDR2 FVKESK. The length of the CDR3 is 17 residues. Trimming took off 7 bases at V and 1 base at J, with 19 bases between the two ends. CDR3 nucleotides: TGTGCCAGCAAAGGAACCTCCCTAGCGTTGAACACCGGGGAGCTGTTTTTT. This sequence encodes CASKGTSLALNTGELFF.

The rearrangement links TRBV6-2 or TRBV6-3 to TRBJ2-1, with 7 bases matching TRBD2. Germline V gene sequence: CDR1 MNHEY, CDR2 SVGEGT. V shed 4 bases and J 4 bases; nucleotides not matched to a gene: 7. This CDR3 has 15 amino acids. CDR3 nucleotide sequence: TGTGCCAGCAGTTTGGTTCAAGCGGGGTACAATGAGCAGTTCTTC. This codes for CASSLVQAGYNEQFF.

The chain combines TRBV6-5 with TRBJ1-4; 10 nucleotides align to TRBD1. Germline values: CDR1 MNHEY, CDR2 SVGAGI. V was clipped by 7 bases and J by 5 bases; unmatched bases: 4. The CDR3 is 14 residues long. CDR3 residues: CASNDRGPNEKLFF. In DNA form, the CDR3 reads TGTGCCAGCAACGACAGGGGGCCGAATGAAAAACTGTTTTTT.